These 28 T cell receptor beta chains were all obtained from the same sample, sequenced in a study of cytomegalovirus exposure and HLA in healthy donors. Primers included in the PCR were 60 Vbeta and 13 Jbeta primers. The repertoire was sequenced with immunoSEQ multiplex PCR; TCRdb's copy has only in-frame clones and lacks some. The repertoire consists of about 130,000 clones, with 65% to 85% occurring once and the leading ten covering roughly 4.1%. The sample was PBMCs. The origin of the receptors is a man younger than 35 in good health and CMV-seropositive.

The rearrangement links TRBV11-3 to TRBJ2-1; TRBD1 aligns across 10 bases. CDR1 is SGHNT and CDR2 is YENEEA in the germline V gene. The CDR3 consists of 14 residues. Germline trimming cut 1 base from V and 6 bases from J; bases unmatched to any gene: 0. The CDR3 DNA reads as TGTGCCAGCAGCTTAGGGACAGGGGGCAATGAGCAGTTCTTC. Its protein is CASSLGTGGNEQFF.

The sample holds many counts of this clone. The chain links TRBV10-2 to TRBJ2-3; TRBD1 matches at 9 bases. CDR3 length: 15 amino acids. V shed 2 bases, J shed 3 bases, and the junction held 3 bases outside the gene matches. The V gene's germline CDR1 is WSHSY and CDR2 SAAADI. The CDR3 region is CASSEDRGSTDTQYF. DNA for the CDR3: TGCGCCAGCAGTGAGGACAGGGGGAGTACAGATACGCAGTATTTT.

The chain recombines TRBV7-9 with TRBJ2-5; unclear D gene. The CDR3 is 12 residues long. Germline CDR1 SEHNR, CDR2 FQNEAQ (reference sequence). With 6 bases removed from V and 2 bases from J, the gap between germline ends came to 7 bases. CDR3: CASSEVQETQYF. In nucleotides, the CDR3 is TGTGCCAGCAGTGAGGTACAAGAGACCCAGTACTTC.

The chain employs TRBV12-5 and TRBJ2-7; D possibly corresponds to TRBD1 (6 bases). V lost 6 bases and J 3 bases, leaving 15 bases between the germline ends. The CDR3 is 14 amino acids. Germline-derived CDR1 and CDR2 are LGHNT and FRNRAP. The CDR3 DNA is TGTGCTAGTGGGGGGGCCGGGACCATCTACGAGCAGTACTTC. It yields the protein CASGGAGTIYEQYF.

This clone was seen more than once but under ten times. As DNA, the CDR3 is TGCGCCAGCAGCTTGGGGACCCGGGACTACAATGAGCAGTTCTTC. Protein: CASSLGTRDYNEQFF. The gene calls are TRBV5-1 and TRBJ2-1; a weak D match, TRBD2 (5 bases). Per germline, CDR1 SGHRS and CDR2 YFSETQ. The CDR3 has 15 residues. V gave up 0 bases and J gave up 3 bases, with 10 bases separating them. The full variable domain, with the rest looked up from reference TRBV5-1 and TRBJ2-1, is KAGVTQTPRYLIKTRGQQVTLSCSPISGHRSVSWYQQTPGQGLQFLFEYFSETQRNKGNFPGRFSGRQFSNSRSEMNVSTLELGDSALYLCASSLGTRDYNEQFFGPGTRLTVL.

This clone was found once. The CDR3 region is CASSGGGGSNQPQHF. The CDR3 bases are TGTGCCAGCTCAGGAGGGGGGGGCAGCAATCAGCCCCAGCATTTT. The gene calls are TRBV18 and TRBJ1-5; D is possibly TRBD1 (6 bases). CDR1 KGHSH and CDR2 LQKENI come from the germline V gene. The CDR3 contains 15 residues. V lost 5 bases and J 1 base, leaving 12 bases between the germline ends.

The chain joins TRBV6-5 to TRBJ2-7; no clear D gene. The CDR3 sequence is 11 residues long. The ends were cut back, 6 bases at V and 7 bases at J, with 10 bases in the middle. CDR1 MNHEY and CDR2 SVGAGI come from the germline V gene. CDR3 loop: CASRSQREQYF. The CDR3 region has the DNA TGTGCCAGCAGGTCTCAGAGGGAGCAGTACTTC.

This chain joins TRBV30 and TRBJ2-1; possibly TRBD2 for D (6 bases). The length of the CDR3 is 13 residues. V shed 0 bases and J shed 8 bases, with 11 bases lying between them. Per germline, CDR1 GTSNPN and CDR2 SVGIG (reference sequence). The DNA for the CDR3 is TGTGCCTGGAGTGTTACTAGCATAGATGAGCAGTTCTTC. It encodes CAWSVTSIDEQFF.

The chain links TRBV18 to TRBJ2-3; 10 nucleotides match TRBD2. CDR1 is KGHSH and CDR2 is LQKENI in the germline V gene. The length of the CDR3 is 14 residues. The V gene end was trimmed by 2 bases and the J gene end by 5 bases; junction bases not matched to a gene: 1. The CDR3 sequence: CASSPERGGDTQYF. CDR3 DNA: TGTGCCAGCTCACCAGAGCGGGGGGGAGATACGCAGTATTTT.

The V call is TRBV5-1, the J call TRBJ2-7, with D tentatively TRBD1 (6 bases). The CDR3 runs 14 residues. Trimming took off 2 bases at V and 5 bases at J, with 14 bases between the two ends. CDR1 is SGHRS and CDR2 is YFSETQ in the germline V gene. The CDR3 region is CASSLNRDYDEQYF. The CDR3 DNA is TGCGCCAGCAGCTTAAACAGGGATTACGACGAGCAGTACTTC. Full variable domain (outside the CDR3, taken from reference TRBV5-1 and TRBJ2-7): KAGVTQTPRYLIKTRGQQVTLSCSPISGHRSVSWYQQTPGQGLQFLFEYFSETQRNKGNFPGRFSGRQFSNSRSEMNVSTLELGDSALYLCASSLNRDYDEQYFGPGTRLTVT.

This clone was observed a few times. This chain uses TRBV7-9 with TRBJ2-7; 8 bases are a match to TRBD1. V shed 5 bases and J 1 base; nucleotides not matched to a gene: 4. This CDR3 has 14 amino acids. Germline CDR1 SEHNR, CDR2 FQNEAQ (reference sequence). The CDR3 region has the DNA TGTGCCAGCAGCCCGGACAGGGAGTCCTACGAGCAGTACTTC. Amino acid sequence: CASSPDRESYEQYF.

This sequence joins TRBV5-5 and TRBJ2-5, with D uncertain. The J call could be wrong; TRBJ2-7 is a better fit for the DNA end. The CDR3 length is 12 residues. Germline V gene data show CDR1 as SGHKS and CDR2 as YYEKEE (reference sequence). CDR3 sequence (DNA): TGTGCCAGCAGCTTGGGTGGTTACGAGCAGTACTTC. This encodes CASSLGGYEQYF.

The V and J genes are TRBV5-6 and TRBJ2-5; D is possibly TRBD2 (6 bases). This CDR3 has 15 amino acids. Trimming took off 1 base at V and 1 base at J, with 11 bases between the two ends. In germline, CDR1 is SGHDT, CDR2 YYEEEE. CDR3 nucleotide sequence: TGTGCCAGCAGCTTGCGGGGGATCTTCCAAGAGACCCAGTACTTC. As protein: CASSLRGIFQETQYF.

This chain joins TRBV11-1 and TRBJ2-5; 14 bases are shared with TRBD2. The length of the CDR3 is 17 residues. Losses at the gene ends were 5 bases for V and 7 bases for J; bases not matched to a gene: 12. Germline lookup yields CDR1 SGHAT and CDR2 FQDESV (reference sequence). CDR3 in DNA: TGTGCCAGCAGCGGTCAGACTAGCGGGGGGGCTTCTGGGACCCAGTACTTC. This codes for CASSGQTSGGASGTQYF.

This chain uses TRBV6-6 with TRBJ1-3; D not resolved. Germline-derived CDR1 and CDR2 are MNHNY and SVGAGI (reference sequence). V lost 2 bases to trimming and J lost 0 bases, with 5 bases between them. The CDR3 sequence is 14 residues long. The DNA of the CDR3 is TGTGCCAGCAGTTACACAGACTCTGGAAACACCATATATTTT. Translation gives CASSYTDSGNTIYF.

This clone was detected a few times. The chain links TRBV6-1 to TRBJ1-1; no clear D. This CDR3 has 13 residues. V shed 7 bases and J shed 4 bases, with 13 bases lying between them. The germline V gene has CDR1 MNHNS and CDR2 SASEGT. CDR3 nucleotides: TGTGCCAGCAAAAGGAAGGAGAGCACTGAAGCTTTCTTT. It translates to CASKRKESTEAFF.

The chain has TRBV9 and TRBJ2-4; 7 bases fit TRBD2. Germline V lookup: CDR1 SGDLS, CDR2 YYNGEE. Trimming took 2 bases from V and 8 from J; bases not matched to a gene: 7. This CDR3 contains 14 residues. CDR3 in DNA: TGTGCCAGCAGCGTCGGGGGGTCGAGGGACATTCAGTACTTC. Its protein is CASSVGGSRDIQYF.

The V call is TRBV9, the J call TRBJ1-1; D gene ambiguous. CDR3 size: 11 residues. V was clipped by 4 bases and J by 5 bases, with 6 bases between them. Germline values: CDR1 SGDLS, CDR2 YYNGEE. DNA of the CDR3: TGTGCCAGCAGCCCAGGTACTGAAGCTTTCTTT. Amino acids: CASSPGTEAFF.

The chain couples TRBV14 to TRBJ2-7; possible D gene TRBD1, 5 bases. Trimming took 0 bases from V and 6 from J, leaving 12 bases between them. Germline V gene lookup returns CDR1 SGHDN and CDR2 FVKESK. This CDR3 spans 14 amino acids. In nucleotides, the CDR3 is TGTGCCAGCAGCCAAGATATGGGGCTCGGCGAGCAGTACTTC. It encodes CASSQDMGLGEQYF.

The rearrangement joins TRBV9 to TRBJ2-3; D perhaps matches TRBD2 (6 bases). The CDR3 covers 15 residues. V was shortened by 3 bases and J by 1 base, with 12 bases between the two germline ends. Germline values: CDR1 SGDLS, CDR2 YYNGEE. The CDR3 spells CASSEGTYGTDTQYF. The CDR3 DNA follows: TGTGCCAGCAGCGAGGGGACTTACGGCACAGATACGCAGTATTTT.

The chain joins TRBV4-2 to TRBJ2-3; D perhaps matches TRBD2 (5 bases). Germline CDR1 reads LGHNA; CDR2 reads YNFKEQ. The CDR3 runs to 14 residues. V was trimmed by 4 bases and J by 4 bases, leaving 12 bases between them. The DNA of the CDR3 is TGTGCCAGCAGCCGACGGACGAGGGCAGATACGCAGTATTTT. Amino acid sequence: CASSRRTRADTQYF.

The chain is built from TRBV4-1 and TRBJ2-3; the match to TRBD2 covers 8 bases. The CDR3 has 16 residues. From germline, CDR1 is MGHRA and CDR2 YSYEKL. The V gene end was trimmed by 3 bases and the J gene end by 0 bases; junction bases not matched to a gene: 5. Here the CDR3 reads CASSHRGLESTDTQYF. In DNA form, the CDR3 reads TGCGCCAGCAGCCATCGGGGACTAGAAAGCACAGATACGCAGTATTTT.

This chain joins TRBV6-6 and TRBJ1-2, with 9 positions matching TRBD1. The CDR3 has 12 residues. From germline, CDR1 is MNHNY and CDR2 SVGAGI (reference sequence). The V segment lost 0 bases and the J segment 12 bases; nucleotides outside the gene matches: 2. The CDR3 bases are TGTGCCAGCAGTTACTCCACAGGGGGCAACACCTTC. It translates to CASSYSTGGNTF.

The chain carries TRBV5-1 and TRBJ2-3; TRBD2 matches 12 bases. CDR1 is SGHRS, CDR2 YFSETQ, per germline. J lost 6 bases, V lost 2 bases, and 7 bases had no gene match. This CDR3 has 16 amino acids. The CDR3 spells CASSLRTSGTSDTQYF. For the CDR3, the DNA is TGCGCCAGCAGCTTACGGACTAGCGGGACATCTGATACGCAGTATTTT.

The rearrangement joins TRBV4-3 to TRBJ2-7, with D perhaps TRBD1 (6 bases). The CDR3 is made up of 17 amino acids. From germline, CDR1 is LGHNA and CDR2 YSLEER. V dropped 0 bases and J dropped 0 bases, with 15 bases sitting between them. The CDR3: CASSQDRRGQGSYEQYF. The CDR3, as DNA: TGCGCCAGCAGCCAAGATCGAAGGGGACAAGGCTCCTACGAGCAGTACTTC.

The chain has TRBV7-6 and TRBJ1-5; D might be TRBD1 (5 bases). V gave up 5 bases and J gave up 6 bases, with 17 bases separating them. The length of the CDR3 is 15 residues. Germline V gene lookup returns CDR1 SGHVS and CDR2 FNYEAQ. For the CDR3, the DNA is TGTGCCAGCAGCCCGGGGACTGGGTTAGGTCAGCCCCAGCATTTT. Amino acid sequence: CASSPGTGLGQPQHF.

The chain combines TRBV9 with TRBJ2-1, with 12 bases matching TRBD2. CDR1 and CDR2 from the germline V gene are SGDLS and YYNGEE. The V segment lost 0 bases and the J segment 8 bases; nucleotides outside the gene matches: 3. The CDR3 contains 15 residues. This CDR3 is CASSVALAGGDEQFF. CDR3 coding DNA: TGTGCCAGCAGCGTAGCGCTAGCGGGAGGGGATGAGCAGTTCTTC.

The chain has TRBV4-1 and TRBJ1-1; possible D gene TRBD1, 6 bases. CDR3 length: 16 residues. The germline V gene encodes CDR1 MGHRA and CDR2 YSYEKL. V dropped 1 base and J dropped 4 bases, with 16 bases sitting between them. The CDR3: CASSQVGQGLSTEAFF. In DNA, the CDR3 is TGCGCCAGCAGCCAAGTTGGTCAGGGGCTGAGCACTGAAGCTTTCTTT.